The 13 T cell receptor beta chains listed next were all sequenced from one sample in a study of T cells in Graves' hyperthyroidism and ophthalmopathy. The CDR3 regions of TCR beta were amplified from RNA transcripts. Initially, a first-round RT-PCR of the TCR CDR3 employed the HTBI primer set. One entry per CDR3 protein, called by TCRdb with MiXCR from the multiplex PCR reads. The sample has about 530,000 distinct CDR3 sequences; about a sixth are singletons. Input material: blood. The receptors come from a woman aged 18-30 years with Graves' ophthalmopathy.

This clonotype was observed a handful of times. V usage is TRBV20-1 and J usage is TRBJ1-5, with TRBD1 identical over 7 bases. The CDR3 covers 13 residues. V was pared by 4 bases and J by 6 bases, with 6 bases of the junction left unmatched. The V gene's germline CDR1 is DFQATT and CDR2 SNEGSKA (reference sequence). The CDR3: CSAKDRAGQPQHF. CDR3 nucleotides: TGCAGTGCTAAAGACAGGGCAGGTCAGCCCCAGCATTTT.

This clonotype was seen ten or more times. The rearrangement uses TRBV7-9 and TRBJ2-1; 7 nucleotides align to TRBD1. Germline CDR1 is SEHNR and CDR2 is FQNEAQ (reference sequence). This CDR3 comprises 17 residues. J was trimmed by 4 bases and V by 3 bases; bases with no gene match: 12. DNA of the CDR3: TGTGCCAGCAGCTTCCCCCCCGGGACAGAAGCATACAATGAGCAGTTCTTC. Its protein is CASSFPPGTEAYNEQFF.

The CDR3 here is CAIIVGQGPSDGYTF. The DNA of the CDR3 is TGTGCCATCATTGTTGGACAGGGGCCCTCTGATGGCTACACCTTC. The J gene is TRBJ1-2, the V gene TRBV10-3; 9 bases are a match to TRBD1. The V segment lost 7 bases and the J segment 6 bases; nucleotides outside the gene matches: 12. Per germline, CDR1 ENHRY and CDR2 SYGVKD. This CDR3 is built from 15 residues.

This clonotype showed up many times. The chain couples TRBV7-9 to TRBJ2-1, with D hard to call. The CDR3 length is 15 residues. The germline CDR1 and CDR2 sequences are SEHNR and FQNEAQ (reference sequence). The ends were cut back, 1 base at V and 7 bases at J, with 14 bases in the middle. As DNA, the CDR3 is TGTGCCAGCAGCTTAGGCGATAGGTTAGAGAATGAGCAGTTCTTC. Translated, it gives CASSLGDRLENEQFF. Full variable domain (remainder filled in from reference TRBV7-9 and TRBJ2-1): DTGVSQNPRHKITKRGQNVTFRCDPISEHNRLYWYRQTLGQGPEFLTYFQNEAQLEKSRLLSDRFSAERPKGSFSTLEIQRTEQGDSAMYLCASSLGDRLENEQFFGPGTRLTVL.

The genes are TRBV19 and TRBJ2-1; D gene ambiguous. This CDR3 spans 17 amino acids. V lost 0 bases, J lost 4 bases, and 16 bases lay in between. CDR1 and CDR2 (germline): LNHDA, SQIVND (reference sequence). The CDR3 bases are TGTGCCAGTAGTATAGATCCATTGGTCTTAGGATACAATGAGCAGTTCTTC. It specifies CASSIDPLVLGYNEQFF.

Ten or more counts support this clonotype. This chain uses TRBV30 with TRBJ2-1, with 10 bases fitting TRBD2. CDR3 size: 15 residues. V shed 4 bases, J shed 8 bases, and the junction held 11 bases outside the gene matches. Germline loops: CDR1 GTSNPN, CDR2 SVGIG (reference sequence). The CDR3 DNA reads TGTGCCTGGATAAGGACTAGCGGCCGGGGGGATGAGCAGTTCTTC. Protein sequence: CAWIRTSGRGDEQFF.

This clonotype has ten or more counts. CDR3 bases: TGTGCCAGCAGTTTATCAGCTCCCGGGGTCTACGAGCAGTACTTC. Protein sequence: CASSLSAPGVYEQYF. The chain recombines TRBV27 with TRBJ2-7; tentatively, D is TRBD2 (5 bases). The germline V gene encodes CDR1 MNHEY and CDR2 SMNVEV (reference sequence). The CDR3 loop spans 15 amino acids. V shed 0 bases and J shed 3 bases, with 12 bases lying between them.

The rearrangement joins TRBV5-8 to TRBJ2-5, with 7 nucleotides matching TRBD1. The CDR3 contains 15 residues. Trimming took 4 bases from V and 2 from J; bases not matched to a gene: 8. Per the germline V gene, CDR1 is SGHTS and CDR2 is YDEGEE. The CDR3 is CASSGGQTNQETQYF. Here the CDR3 DNA reads TGTGCCAGCAGCGGGGGACAGACTAATCAAGAGACCCAGTACTTC.

This clonotype was found many times. This sequence joins TRBV10-3 and TRBJ2-1; D assignment may be TRBD1 or TRBD2 (6 bases each). The germline CDR1 and CDR2 sequences are ENHRY and SYGVKD. V was cut by 2 bases and J by 8 bases, with 13 bases left in between. CDR3 length: 14 residues. The CDR3 nucleotides are TGTGCCATCAGTGAGGACGGAGGGGGTGATGAGCAGTTCTTC. This gives the protein CAISEDGGGDEQFF.

The rearrangement joins TRBV4-3 to TRBJ1-5; maybe TRBD1 (6 bases). Per germline, CDR1 LGHNA and CDR2 YSLEER. The CDR3 extends over 15 amino acids. V lost 1 base and J lost 2, with 9 bases in between. For the CDR3, the DNA is TGCGCCAGCAGCCAAGCCGCAGGGGGCAATCAGCCCCAGCATTTT. Protein product: CASSQAAGGNQPQHF.

This clonotype appeared many times. V usage is TRBV18 and J usage is TRBJ2-1; D is possibly TRBD2 (5 bases). V dropped 5 bases and J dropped 8 bases, with 16 bases sitting between them. Germline assignment: CDR1 KGHSH and CDR2 LQKENI. This CDR3 contains 14 residues. The CDR3 loop is CASSGRVDRDEQFF. The CDR3 nucleotides read TGTGCCAGCTCAGGGAGAGTCGATAGAGATGAGCAGTTCTTC.

In its sample, this clonotype was seen many times. The chain joins TRBV7-2 to TRBJ1-2, with D uncertain. Germline V gene data show CDR1 as SGHTA and CDR2 as FQGNSA. The CDR3 spans 16 residues. Trimming took 2 bases from V and 3 from J, leaving 16 bases between them. In nucleotides, the CDR3 is TGTGCCAGCAGCTTACAGCCCGGACTGTTGTACTATGGCTACACCTTC. Translation gives CASSLQPGLLYYGYTF.

Comments on this clonotype: One end of the junction does not line up with germline, which may come from a read error. The rearrangement uses TRBV5-1 and TRBJ2-1; 9 bases align to TRBD1. Per the germline V gene, CDR1 is SGHRS and CDR2 is YFSETQ. The CDR3 is made up of 13 amino acids. The CDR3 nucleotides read TGTGCCAGCAGCTTGGGGGACAGGGATGAGCAGTTCTTC. Its protein product is CASSLGDRDEQFF.